These 32 T cell receptor beta chains came from one sample sequenced in a study of CD8+CD57+ T cells in acquired aplastic anemia. According to the study, genomic DNA was the template for TCR beta VDJ and CDR3 profiling. TCRdb reprocessed the reads via MiXCR and lists one record per CDR3 protein. Of about 420,000 distinct CDR3 sequences listed, roughly 64% are singletons. Sample: sorted CD4+, CD8+, or CD8+CD57+ T cells (not recorded which) from PBMCs. The receptor set was obtained from a human donor in good health, serving as a control.

In the case of this clonotype: Given the absence of the conserved phenylalanine or tryptophan at the CDR3 end, a read error is likely. The DNA is left out, because the CDR3 cannot be placed on it with certainty; the CDR3 is given as TCRdb lists it. This chain joins TRBV9 and TRBJ1-2. 12 amino acids form the CDR3, both terminal residues included. The germline CDR1 and CDR2 sequences are SGDLS and YYNGEE. This CDR3 reads CASSAVPLAGNN.

The J gene is TRBJ1-2, the V gene TRBV20-1; the D gene is possibly TRBD1 (6 bases). Trimming removed 6 bases from V and 11 bases from J, with 19 bases in between. Germline-derived CDR1 and CDR2 are DFQATT and SNEGSKA (reference sequence). The CDR3 is 12 residues long. CDR3 in amino acids: CSAMGAGYEYTF. The CDR3 DNA reads as TGCAGTGCAATGGGGGCGGGCTACGAGTACACCTTC.

J is TRBJ1-3 and V is TRBV9; 9 bases fit TRBD1. The V segment lost 2 bases and the J segment 11 bases; nucleotides outside the gene matches: 14. The CDR3 totals 16 residues. Germline V gene data show CDR1 as SGDLS and CDR2 as YYNGEE. Written as DNA, the CDR3 is TGTGCCAGCAGCGTGGGGGACAGGGCGCTCTACGAGCCCATATATTTT. It yields the protein CASSVGDRALYEPIYF.

In this sample, this clonotype turned up once. V usage is TRBV5-1 and J usage is TRBJ2-3; 9 bases fit TRBD2. Germline V gives CDR1 SGHRS, CDR2 YFSETQ. CDR3 length: 14 residues. With 8 bases clipped from V and 4 bases from J, the junction kept 8 bases outside the gene matches. The CDR3 nucleotides read TGCGCCAGTAGCCCCAGCGGGGGGTCAGATACGCAGTATTTT. This translates into CASSPSGGSDTQYF.

The rearrangement joins TRBV9 to TRBJ1-5; weak D call: TRBD1 (5 bases). Germline V CDR1 and CDR2: SGDLS, YYNGEE. V dropped 5 bases and J dropped 7 bases, with 19 bases sitting between them. There are 15 residues in the CDR3. The CDR3 is CASSFRDEGRQPQHF. The DNA for the CDR3 is TGTGCCAGCAGTTTCCGGGACGAAGGTAGACAGCCCCAGCATTTT.

Comments on this clonotype: Since no conserved phenylalanine or tryptophan closes the CDR3, a read error is the likely cause. V usage is TRBV10-3 and J usage is TRBJ2-1, with D tentatively TRBD1 (6 bases). The germline V gene has CDR1 ENHRY and CDR2 SYGVKD. This CDR3 region has 13 residues. With 2 bases removed from V and 7 bases from J, the gap between germline ends came to 9 bases. The CDR3: CAISENQGNEQFI. CDR3 DNA: TGTGCCATCAGTGAGAACCAGGGGAATGAGCAGTTCATC.

This chain uses TRBV11-1 with TRBJ2-2; D not resolved. Trimming removed 5 bases from V and 4 bases from J, with 14 bases in between. CDR3 size: 15 residues. Germline V gene data show CDR1 as SGHAT and CDR2 as FQDESV (reference sequence). The CDR3 region is CASSRMGNITGELFF. In DNA, the CDR3 is TGTGCCAGCAGCCGGATGGGGAATATCACCGGGGAGCTGTTTTTT.

The chain uses TRBV5-1 and TRBJ2-3; D remains unclear. Trimming removed 2 bases at V and 4 bases at J, with 11 bases between. Germline assignment: CDR1 SGHRS and CDR2 YFSETQ. CDR3 length equals 14 residues. The CDR3 DNA reads as TGCGCCAGCAGCTTCCAGAGTTATGCAGATACGCAGTATTTT. This translates into CASSFQSYADTQYF.

This rearrangement joins TRBV20-1 to TRBJ2-5; TRBD2 is a possible D gene (5 bases). Trimming shortened V by 5 bases and J by 3 bases, and 19 bases separated the two germline ends. The germline V gene encodes CDR1 DFQATT and CDR2 SNEGSKA (reference sequence). This CDR3 spans 15 amino acids. CDR3 loop: CSAPGTAKQKETQYF. CDR3 coding DNA: TGCAGTGCTCCGGGAACAGCTAAACAGAAAGAGACCCAGTACTTC.

The V gene is TRBV12-3 or TRBV12-4, the J gene TRBJ1-5; D possibly corresponds to TRBD1 (5 bases). This CDR3 comprises 17 residues. V lost 6 bases and J 4 bases, leaving 22 bases between the germline ends. The DNA for the CDR3 is TGTGCCAGCAGAGATTTCGGGACTAATGCCCCTAATCAGCCCCAGCATTTT. Protein: CASRDFGTNAPNQPQHF.

This clonotype was counted between two and nine times. The chain recombines TRBV2 with TRBJ1-2, with D unresolved. Trimming left V 8 bases short and J 0 bases short, with 4 bases between. Germline V gene lookup returns CDR1 SNHLY and CDR2 FYNNEI. CDR3 size: 11 residues. CDR3 bases: TGTGCCAGCGCATCTAACTATGGCTACACCTTC. This codes for CASASNYGYTF.

V and J are TRBV12-3 or TRBV12-4 and TRBJ2-3; D ambiguous. CDR3 length: 16 residues. The ends were cut back, 3 bases at V and 0 bases at J, with 13 bases in the middle. CDR3 in DNA: TGTGCCAGCAGTTTTCCAGAGGTTCCTAGCACAGATACGCAGTATTTT. This encodes CASSFPEVPSTDTQYF.

This clonotype was counted only a few times. A much bigger clone sits one base away, suggesting this may be a read error. The J gene is TRBJ1-1, the V gene TRBV5-5; a possible D gene is TRBD1 (6 bases). The CDR3 length is 14 residues. Germline CDR1 is SGHKS and CDR2 is YYEKEE (reference sequence). In DNA form, the CDR3 reads TGTGCCAGCAGCACCCGGACAGAAAACACTGAAGCTCTCTTT. It yields the protein CASSTRTENTEALF.

This chain joins TRBV19 and TRBJ2-5; 8 bases agree with TRBD1. V lost 9 bases and J lost 5; bases outside the gene matches: 14. This CDR3 has 15 amino acids. Germline V gene lookup returns CDR1 LNHDA and CDR2 SQIVND (reference sequence). This CDR3 reads CASSLEGRGRETQYF. CDR3 in DNA: TGTGCCAGCAGCTTAGAGGGCAGGGGGCGGGAGACCCAGTACTTC.

As regards this clonotype: A read error may account for a junction end that differs from germline. This chain links TRBV10-3 with TRBJ2-5; 9 bases map to TRBD1. The CDR3 is made up of 15 amino acids. Germline CDR1 reads ENHRY; CDR2 reads SYGVKD. This chain's CDR3 is CASTPSNRGQETQHF. The DNA of the CDR3 is TGTGCCAGCACCCCATCCAACAGGGGGCAGGAGACCCAGCACTTT.

The genes are TRBV12-3 or TRBV12-4 and TRBJ2-1; D is possibly TRBD2 (5 bases). V lost 3 bases and J lost 5, with 8 bases in between. The CDR3 totals 13 residues. The CDR3 DNA is TGTGCCAGCAGTTTTGTGGGAGACAATGAGCAGTTCTTC. This translates into CASSFVGDNEQFF.

The V call is TRBV19, the J call TRBJ1-5, with TRBD1 matching over 9 bases. The ends lost 7 bases at V and 7 bases at J; junction bases unmatched: 8. The CDR3 spans 14 residues. The germline gives CDR1 LNHDA, CDR2 SQIVND (reference sequence). CDR3 DNA sequence: TGTGCCAGTAACCGGGACAGGGAAGGCCAGCCCCAGCATTTT. Amino acid sequence: CASNRDREGQPQHF.

V gene TRBV12-3 or TRBV12-4 combines with J gene TRBJ1-2; TRBD1 matches at 7 bases. The CDR3 has 12 amino acids. The V gene end was trimmed by 6 bases and the J gene end by 8 bases; junction bases not matched to a gene: 6. The CDR3 here is CASSTGVEGYTF. The CDR3 DNA is TGTGCCAGCAGCACAGGGGTGGAAGGCTACACCTTC.

This clonotype was seen only once. A junction boundary mismatches the germline segment, possibly from a read error. CDR3 nucleotides: TGCAGTGCTGGAGGGACAAATCGAGCGCACTTC. Its protein is CSAGGTNRAHF. This chain connects TRBV20-1 to TRBJ2-7, with D possibly called TRBD1 or TRBD2 (6 bases each). The germline V gene has CDR1 DFQATT and CDR2 SNEGSKA (reference sequence). This CDR3 has 11 amino acids.

Comment on this clonotype: Since no conserved phenylalanine or tryptophan closes the CDR3, a read error is the likely cause. The chain links TRBV20-1 to TRBJ1-5; 12 nucleotides agree with TRBD1. The CDR3 extends over 19 amino acids. The J segment lost 3 bases and the V segment lost 5 bases, leaving 17 bases of the junction unmatched. Germline CDR1 reads DFQATT; CDR2 reads SNEGSKA (reference sequence). CDR3 sequence (DNA): TGCAGTGCTCGCCCCCCCCCCGGGACAGGGGGCATTGCCAATCAGCCCCAGCATTTA. As protein: CSARPPPGTGGIANQPQHL.

The chain has TRBV7-2 and TRBJ2-1; TRBD2 is a possible D gene (7 bases). The CDR3 has 16 residues. V gave up 10 bases and J gave up 2 bases, with 21 bases separating them. Germline lookup yields CDR1 SGHTA and CDR2 FQGNSA. In DNA form, the CDR3 reads TGTGCCATCACCCCCTCGGGGGGCGGCCCCTACAATGAGCAGTTCTTC. It yields the protein CAITPSGGGPYNEQFF.

About this clonotype itself: The junction does not match germline at one end; this may be a read error. The chain is built from TRBV14 and TRBJ1-2, with D unclear. The CDR3 length is 13 residues. In germline, CDR1 is SGHDN, CDR2 FVKESK. CDR3 protein: CASSLVMGFEAFF. The CDR3 coding sequence is TGTGCCAGCAGTTTAGTAATGGGGTTTGAAGCTTTCTTC.

Regarding this clonotype: A read error may produce the germline difference seen at one junction end. The gene calls are TRBV19 and TRBJ1-3, with a tentative D call TRBD1 (5 bases). CDR1 LNHDA and CDR2 SQIVND come from the germline V gene (reference sequence). The CDR3 contains 14 residues. The CDR3 DNA follows: TGTGTCAGTCGCCCGGGACTGTGGGGAAACACCATATATTTT. Protein product: CVSRPGLWGNTIYF.

This sequence joins TRBV5-1 and TRBJ1-5; 7 nucleotides align to TRBD1. There are 14 residues in the CDR3. J lost 8 bases, V lost 4 bases, and 9 bases had no gene match. Per the germline V gene, CDR1 is SGHRS and CDR2 is YFSETQ. The CDR3 here is CASSMDRNDKPQHF. CDR3 coding DNA: TGCGCCAGCAGCATGGACAGGAACGATAAGCCCCAGCATTTT. The full variable domain, rest sourced from reference TRBV5-1 and TRBJ1-5, is KAGVTQTPRYLIKTRGQQVTLSCSPISGHRSVSWYQQTPGQGLQFLFEYFSETQRNKGNFPGRFSGRQFSNSRSEMNVSTLELGDSALYLCASSMDRNDKPQHFGDGTRLSIL.

This sequence joins TRBV7-6 and TRBJ2-7; possibly TRBD2 for D (7 bases). Trimming left V 5 bases short and J 7 bases short, with 21 bases between. The CDR3 is 15 amino acids. Germline V gene sequence: CDR1 SGHVS, CDR2 FNYEAQ. DNA for the CDR3: TGTGCCAGCAGCCGGAAGGGGGGGCAGTCGGAAGAGCAGTACTTC. This codes for CASSRKGGQSEEQYF.

This clonotype was observed at least ten times. The chain has TRBV19 and TRBJ1-2; 11 nucleotides align to TRBD1. V gave up 6 bases and J gave up 8 bases; unmatched junction bases: 11. This CDR3 is built from 15 residues. CDR1 is LNHDA, CDR2 SQIVND, per germline (reference sequence). The CDR3 DNA reads as TGTGCCAGTAGGCCGGGACAGGGGGTCGGTGAGGGCTACACCTTC. Protein: CASRPGQGVGEGYTF. Complete variable domain (other parts from reference TRBV19 and TRBJ1-2): DGGITQSPKYLFRKEGQNVTLSCEQNLNHDAMYWYRQDPGQGLRLIYYSQIVNDFQKGDIAEGYSVSREKKESFPLTVTSAQKNPTAFYLCASRPGQGVGEGYTFGSGTRLTVV.

The sample holds one count of this clonotype. In this CDR3 the conserved last residue, phenylalanine or tryptophan, is missing, so a read error is likely. It is unclear where the CDR3 begins or ends on the DNA, so no DNA is shown, and the CDR3 is as TCRdb lists it. The chain carries TRBV19 and TRBJ2-3; the table's D call TRBD2 went unverified against the DNA. A total of 16 residues make up the CDR3, ends included. Germline V CDR1 and CDR2: LNHDA, SQIVND (reference sequence). CDR3 in amino acids: CASSIGNVGDSHLHFV.

This clonotype was seen at least ten times. In DNA form, the CDR3 reads TGTGCCAGTACCCCCCGAAGGTCCGGAAACACCATATATTTT. The encoded protein is CASTPRRSGNTIYF. The rearrangement joins TRBV12-3 or TRBV12-4 to TRBJ1-3; no clear D. Trimming pared 9 bases from V and 4 bases from J, leaving 16 bases between. This CDR3 has 14 amino acids.

The chain joins TRBV2 to TRBJ1-6, with a tentative D call TRBD1 (5 bases). The germline CDR1 and CDR2 sequences are SNHLY and FYNNEI. The V end lost 8 bases, the J end lost 7 bases, and 12 bases lay between the germline ends. The CDR3 has 13 amino acids. CDR3 protein: CASGASGNSPLHF. The DNA for the CDR3 is TGTGCCAGCGGCGCCTCAGGGAATTCACCCCTCCACTTT.

The J gene is TRBJ1-2, the V gene TRBV2; D gene unclear. From germline, CDR1 is SNHLY and CDR2 FYNNEI. The CDR3 contains 15 residues. Trimming pared 6 bases from V and 13 bases from J, leaving 27 bases between. CDR3 DNA: TGTGCCAGCAGCCGATCATCCCGGAGAGTATATGGCACCACCTTC. Translating gives CASSRSSRRVYGTTF.

The sample holds many counts of this clonotype. The genes are TRBV30 and TRBJ1-5; the D is unclear. This CDR3 is 13 amino acids long. Germline assignment: CDR1 GTSNPN and CDR2 SVGIG (reference sequence). The V and J ends lost 1 base and 7 bases respectively, with 11 bases between them. CDR3: CAWSGAGDQPQHF. CDR3 in DNA: TGTGCCTGGAGTGGGGCAGGCGACCAGCCCCAGCATTTT.

This clonotype was seen only a few times. CDR3 sequence: CSARDTGTAEDEQFF. The CDR3 nucleotides are TGCAGCGCCAGAGATACCGGGACCGCAGAGGATGAGCAGTTCTTC. This chain uses TRBV29-1 with TRBJ2-1, with D perhaps being TRBD1 or TRBD2 (5 bases each). CDR3 length: 15 residues. The germline CDR1 and CDR2 sequences are SQVTM and ANQGSEA. Deletions cut 7 bases from V and 8 bases from J, with 24 bases between.